These T cell receptor beta chains were read from a single sample in a study of blood T cell repertoires in COVID-19. Sequencing was performed with immunoSEQ multiplex PCR; in TCRdb, only in-frame clones are kept and a portion is missing. This sample has around 90,000 clones; about 81% occur once, and the top ten carry approximately 13%. The sequenced material came from peripheral blood. The receptors derive from a human donor in a cohort sampled during active COVID-19. CDR3s include the opening cysteine and the closing phenylalanine or tryptophan. A D gene is named only where the DNA matches it firmly. Not all rows give a size; the values are once, few, many and, for expanded clones, a class.

abundance	v_gene	d_gene	j_gene	CDR3nt	CDR3aa
NA	TRBV6-2/TRBV6-3	NA	TRBJ1-5	TGTGCCAGCAGTTACTCCGGGGGTATTCAGCCCCAGCATTTT	CASSYSGGIQPQHF
NA	TRBV27	NA	TRBJ1-2	TGTGCCAGCAGTTTCGGACTAAACTATGGCTACACCTTC	CASSFGLNYGYTF
NA	TRBV4-1	NA	TRBJ1-2	TGCGCCAGCAGCTCCACGGGGAACTATGGCTACACCTTC	CASSSTGNYGYTF
NA	TRBV7-9	TRBD1	TRBJ2-7	TGTGCCAGCAGCAGTCGGGGGACAGGGAGCTCCTACGAGCAGTACTTC	CASSSRGTGSSYEQYF
NA	TRBV7-8	TRBD1	TRBJ1-5	TGTGCCAGCAGCTCAGCCGCGACAGGGCTGGGACAGCCCCAGCATTTT	CASSSAATGLGQPQHF
few	TRBV2	NA	TRBJ1-5	TGTGCCAGCAGCGTACAGGGAAATGAACAGCCCCAGCATTTT	CASSVQGNEQPQHF
NA	TRBV7-2	TRBD2	TRBJ2-1	TGTGCCAGCAGCAAGTGGACAGCGGGGGCTGAGCAGTTCTTC	CASSKWTAGAEQFF
few	TRBV12-5	NA	TRBJ2-3	TGTGCTAGTGGTTTGACCCGCTTCGGTGGGAGGTGGGGGACAGATACGCAGTATTTT	CASGLTRFGGRWGTDTQYF
once	TRBV5-1	TRBD1	TRBJ2-7	TGCGCCAGCAGCTTGGTACAGGGGTTTGAGCAGTACTTC	CASSLVQGFEQYF
NA	TRBV7-2	TRBD2	TRBJ2-1	TGTGCCAGCAGCTTAAGGGGAGGGGACCGCAATGAGCAGTTCTTC	CASSLRGGDRNEQFF
NA	TRBV21-1	NA	TRBJ1-1	TGTGCCAGCAGGAGGACAGGGCTGAACACTGAAGCTTTCTTT	CASRRTGLNTEAFF
NA	TRBV11-2	TRBD1	TRBJ2-7	TGTGCCAGCAGCATCGGACAGGGTTTATACTTC	CASSIGQGLYF
NA	TRBV6-1	TRBD1	TRBJ2-2	TGTGCCAGCAGTGAATTGGGACAGAGGAACTTCGGGGAGCTGTTTTTT	CASSELGQRNFGELFF
NA	TRBV7-6	TRBD2	TRBJ2-7	TGTGCCAGCAGCACCCCCGGGGCGGGGGGGGTTACCTCCTACGAGCAGTACTTC	CASSTPGAGGVTSYEQYF
NA	TRBV7-8	TRBD1	TRBJ1-1	TGTGCCAGCAGCTTCCCGGGACAGGGATATAAAACTGAAGCTTTCTTT	CASSFPGQGYKTEAFF
NA	TRBV7-9	TRBD2	TRBJ2-1	TGTGCCAGCAGCTTAGGAGCGGGGGCATACAATGAGCAGTTCTTC	CASSLGAGAYNEQFF
NA	TRBV18	NA	TRBJ1-2	TGTGCCAGCTCACCACTATCAGGGGATGGCTACACCTTC	CASSPLSGDGYTF
once	TRBV2	TRBD1	TRBJ1-5	TGTGCCAGCAGCGCCCTGGGACAGTATAGCAATCAGCCCCAGCATTTT	CASSALGQYSNQPQHF
NA	TRBV2	NA	TRBJ2-4	TGTGCCAGCAGTGAGACACAGGTTTCCAAAAACATTCAGTACTTC	CASSETQVSKNIQYF
NA	TRBV5-5	TRBD1	TRBJ2-1	TGTGCCAGCAGCTTGGGGCAGGGGGCTTATGAGCAGTTCTTC	CASSLGQGAYEQFF
NA	TRBV3-1/TRBV3-2	NA	TRBJ1-4	TGTGCCAGCAGCCGCCAAACGATTGACAGGCTAGGTGAAAAACTGTTTTTT	CASSRQTIDRLGEKLFF
NA	TRBV9	NA	TRBJ1-2	TGTGCCAGCAGCAGAGTGTCAGGGGTTAAGACCTATGGCTACACCTTC	CASSRVSGVKTYGYTF
NA	TRBV7-2	TRBD2	TRBJ2-5	TGTGCCAGCAGCGCTGCGGGGGGCGGGGAGACCCAGTACTTC	CASSAAGGGETQYF
NA	TRBV6-5	TRBD2	TRBJ2-7	TGTGCCAGCAGATCTAGCGGGGGGTCCTCCTACGAGCAGTACTTC	CASRSSGGSSYEQYF
NA	TRBV15	NA	TRBJ1-5	TGTGCCACCAGCAGAGATTTTCTAGGGGCAACACCCCAGCATTTT	CATSRDFLGATPQHF
NA	TRBV20-1	NA	TRBJ1-3	TGCAGTGCGCTAGTCGGAAACACCATATATTTT	CSALVGNTIYF
NA	TRBV12-5	TRBD1	TRBJ2-5	TGTGCTAGTGGTCCGGAGACAGGGGAAGAGACCCAGTACTTC	CASGPETGEETQYF
NA	TRBV6-6	TRBD1	TRBJ2-7	TGTGCCAGCAGGCCTCAACCGACAGGGGGCTACGAGCAGTACTTC	CASRPQPTGGYEQYF
NA	TRBV28	TRBD1	TRBJ1-6	TGTGCCAGCAGTTCACCGGGACAGGCTTCACCCCTCCACTTT	CASSSPGQASPLHF
NA	TRBV5-8	NA	TRBJ1-5	TGTGCCAGCAGCACGGGACAAGGGGGGGATCAGCCCCAGCATTTT	CASSTGQGGDQPQHF
NA	TRBV7-9	NA	TRBJ2-5	TGTGCCAGCAACACATGGCGGGGAGGAGAGACCCAGTACTTC	CASNTWRGGETQYF
NA	TRBV18	NA	TRBJ1-2	TGTGCCAGCTCACCACCAGGACGCGAGACAGGAGGCTATGGCTACACCTTC	CASSPPGRETGGYGYTF
NA	TRBV25-1	TRBD1	TRBJ2-1	TGTGCCACCGGGGACAGCCTTTACAATGAGCAGTTCTTC	CATGDSLYNEQFF
NA	TRBV5-1	NA	TRBJ2-1	TGCGCCAGCAGCTGGAGCTCCTACAATGAGCAGTTCTTC	CASSWSSYNEQFF